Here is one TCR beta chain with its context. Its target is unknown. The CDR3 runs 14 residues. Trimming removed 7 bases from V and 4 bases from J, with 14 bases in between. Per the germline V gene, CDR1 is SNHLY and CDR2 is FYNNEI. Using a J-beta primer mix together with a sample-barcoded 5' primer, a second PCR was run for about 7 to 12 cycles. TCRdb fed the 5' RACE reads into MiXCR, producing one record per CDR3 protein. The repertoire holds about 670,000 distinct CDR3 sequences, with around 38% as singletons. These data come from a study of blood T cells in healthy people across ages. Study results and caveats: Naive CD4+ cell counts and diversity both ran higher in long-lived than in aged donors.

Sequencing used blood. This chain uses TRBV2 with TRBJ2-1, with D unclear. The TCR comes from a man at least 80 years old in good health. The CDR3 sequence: CASIFLGLYNEQFF. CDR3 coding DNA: TGTGCCAGCATCTTTCTGGGCCTGTACAATGAGCAGTTCTTC.